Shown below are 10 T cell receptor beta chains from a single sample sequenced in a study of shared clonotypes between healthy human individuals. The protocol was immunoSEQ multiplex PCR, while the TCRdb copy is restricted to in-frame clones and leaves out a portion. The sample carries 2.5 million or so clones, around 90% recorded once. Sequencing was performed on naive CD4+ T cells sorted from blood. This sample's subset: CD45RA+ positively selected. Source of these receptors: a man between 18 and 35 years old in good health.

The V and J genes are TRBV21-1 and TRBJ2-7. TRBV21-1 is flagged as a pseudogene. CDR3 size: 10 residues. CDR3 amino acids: CASSAWSSYF. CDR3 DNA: TGTGCCAGCAGCGCATGGTCCTCGTACTTC.

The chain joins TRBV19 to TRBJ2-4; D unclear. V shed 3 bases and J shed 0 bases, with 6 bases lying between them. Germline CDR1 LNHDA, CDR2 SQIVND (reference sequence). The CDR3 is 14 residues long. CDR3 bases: TGTGCCAGTAGTATCAGCGAAGCCAAAAACATTCAGTACTTC. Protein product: CASSISEAKNIQYF.

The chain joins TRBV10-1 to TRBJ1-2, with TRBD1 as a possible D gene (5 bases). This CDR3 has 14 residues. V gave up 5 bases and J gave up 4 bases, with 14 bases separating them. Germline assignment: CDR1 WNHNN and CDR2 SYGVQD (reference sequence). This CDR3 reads CASSRGPFSYGYTF. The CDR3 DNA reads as TGCGCCAGCAGTAGGGGACCCTTCTCCTATGGCTACACCTTC.

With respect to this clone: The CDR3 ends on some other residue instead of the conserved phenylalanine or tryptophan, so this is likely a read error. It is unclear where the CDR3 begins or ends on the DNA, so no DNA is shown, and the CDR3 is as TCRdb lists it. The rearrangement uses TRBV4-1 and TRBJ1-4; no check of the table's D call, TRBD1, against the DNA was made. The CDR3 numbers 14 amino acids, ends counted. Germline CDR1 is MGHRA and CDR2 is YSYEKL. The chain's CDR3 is CASSQKPQDRAPAC.

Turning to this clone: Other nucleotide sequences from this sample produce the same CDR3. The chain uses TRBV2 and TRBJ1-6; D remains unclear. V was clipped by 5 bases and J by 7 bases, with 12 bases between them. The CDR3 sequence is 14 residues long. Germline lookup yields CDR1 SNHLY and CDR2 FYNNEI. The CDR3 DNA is TGTGCCAGCAGTCCCGAGGGCCGGAATTCACCCCTCCACTTT. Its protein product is CASSPEGRNSPLHF.

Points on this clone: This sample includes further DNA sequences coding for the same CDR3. In DNA form, the CDR3 reads TGTGCCAGCAGCTTGGGACAGGGGATCTCCTACGAGCAGTACTTC. This gives the protein CASSLGQGISYEQYF. The chain is built from TRBV5-4 and TRBJ2-7; 8 nucleotides agree with TRBD1. The CDR3 has 15 amino acids. Germline CDR1 SGHNT, CDR2 YYREEE (reference sequence). The ends lost 0 bases at V and 0 bases at J; junction bases unmatched: 2.

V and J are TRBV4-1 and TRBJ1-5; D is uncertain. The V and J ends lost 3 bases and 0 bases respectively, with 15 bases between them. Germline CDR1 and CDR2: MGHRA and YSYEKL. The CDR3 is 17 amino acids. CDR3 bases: TGCGCCAGCAGCCACCCAGACCGCGCCTATAGCAATCAGCCCCAGCATTTT. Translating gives CASSHPDRAYSNQPQHF.

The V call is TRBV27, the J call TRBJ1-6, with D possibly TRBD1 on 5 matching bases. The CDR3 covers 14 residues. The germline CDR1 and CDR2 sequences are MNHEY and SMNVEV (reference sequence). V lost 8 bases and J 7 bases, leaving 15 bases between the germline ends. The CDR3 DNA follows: TGTGCCAGCGCTGAGGGACTTGGAAATTCACCCCTCCACTTT. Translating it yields CASAEGLGNSPLHF.

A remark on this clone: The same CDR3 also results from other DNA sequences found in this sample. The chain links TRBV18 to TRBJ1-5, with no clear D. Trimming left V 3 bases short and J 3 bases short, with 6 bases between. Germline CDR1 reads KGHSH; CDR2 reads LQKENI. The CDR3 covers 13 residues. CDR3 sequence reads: CASSPDLNQPQHF. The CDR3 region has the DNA TGTGCCAGCTCACCTGACCTCAATCAGCCCCAGCATTTT.

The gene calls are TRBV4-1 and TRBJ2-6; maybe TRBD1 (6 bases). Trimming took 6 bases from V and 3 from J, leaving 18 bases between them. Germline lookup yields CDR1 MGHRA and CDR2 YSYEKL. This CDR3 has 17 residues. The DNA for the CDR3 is TGCGCCAGCAGTCGTTTTACAGGGACGTATGGGGCCAACGTCCTGACTTTC. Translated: CASSRFTGTYGANVLTF.